This TCR beta chain is from a study of blood T cell repertoires in COVID-19. For the study at large: COVID-19 samples, acute and convalescent, were from the United States, Italy and Spain. PBMCs, B-cell-depleted T cells, or T cells were the source of the cDNA or gDNA that made up the material.

Trimming removed 5 bases from V and 8 bases from J, with 15 bases in between. CDR3 length: 14 amino acids. Germline CDR1 SNHLY, CDR2 FYNNEI. In the original processing: Counts of nucleated cells, estimated from reference gene primer amplification, were obtained. Data came from immunoSEQ multiplex PCR; TCRdb stores just in-frame clones and leaves some out. V and J calls and clone size are as listed in that table; D and trimming were resolved from the DNA. This table holds some 12,000 clones, 80% to 95% found once. The chain carries TRBV2 and TRBJ1-4; D unresolved. The sample was peripheral blood. This clonotype was sampled from a woman aged 70 to 79 with active COVID-19. The CDR3 sequence: CASSINGVGEKLFF. Here the CDR3 DNA reads TGTGCCAGCAGTATTAACGGGGTAGGAGAAAAACTGTTTTTT. Supplemented by reference TRBV2 and TRBJ1-4, the full variable domain reads EPEVTQTPSHQVTQMGQEVILRCVPISNHLYFYWYRQILGQKVEFLVSFYNNEISEKSEIFDDQFSVERPDGSNFTLKIRSTKLEDSAMYFCASSINGVGEKLFFGSGTQLSVL.